The next 18 T cell receptor beta chains were all read from a single sample in a study of CD8 T cells in ankylosing spondylitis. MiXCR was run by TCRdb on the 5' RACE reads, yielding one entry per CDR3 protein. The repertoire holds under 300,000 distinct CDR3 sequences, with 15% to 20% as singletons. The specimen sequenced was blood, either unsorted or a sorted T cell fraction (not recorded which). The receptors were sampled from a male donor with ankylosing spondylitis or in good health (not recorded which).

This clonotype was found a few times. The chain combines TRBV20-1 with TRBJ2-7; 7 bases are shared with TRBD2. CDR1 is DFQATT, CDR2 SNEGSKA, per germline (reference sequence). The CDR3 spans 14 residues. V was pared by 3 bases and J by 2 bases, with 7 bases of the junction left unmatched. Here the CDR3 reads CSASGRERPYEQYF. CDR3 nucleotides: TGCAGTGCTAGTGGGCGGGAGCGACCCTACGAGCAGTACTTC.

This clonotype has a handful of counts. The V gene is TRBV21-1, the J gene TRBJ2-7. TRBV21-1 constitutes a pseudogene. This CDR3 has 13 residues. Here the CDR3 DNA reads TGTGCCAGCAGCAAAGCTCTCATCTACGAGCAGTACTTC. Its protein is CASSKALIYEQYF.

This clonotype was recorded many times. The V and J genes are TRBV10-3 and TRBJ2-7; possibly TRBD2 for D (5 bases). Trimming shortened V by 2 bases and J by 2 bases, and 19 bases separated the two germline ends. The germline V gene encodes CDR1 ENHRY and CDR2 SYGVKD. CDR3 length: 17 amino acids. CDR3 residues: CAISENRLASPTYEQYF. In DNA, the CDR3 is TGTGCCATCAGTGAGAACCGCCTTGCTAGCCCCACCTACGAGCAGTACTTC.

This clonotype was seen a handful of times. The CDR3 DNA is TGTGCCAGCAGTGACTTCTCAGATACGCAGTATTTT. It encodes CASSDFSDTQYF. The chain uses TRBV2 and TRBJ2-3; D not resolved. There are 12 residues in the CDR3. V was pared by 3 bases and J by 4 bases, with 5 bases between. The germline CDR1 and CDR2 sequences are SNHLY and FYNNEI.

The chain combines TRBV11-2 with TRBJ2-1; the match to TRBD2 covers 9 bases. Germline V gene lookup returns CDR1 SGHAT and CDR2 FQNNGV. Trimming took 0 bases from V and 4 from J; bases not matched to a gene: 10. CDR3 length equals 18 residues. CDR3 region: CASSLEARLAGRYNEQFF. DNA for the CDR3: TGTGCCAGCAGCTTAGAGGCGCGGCTAGCGGGAAGGTACAATGAGCAGTTCTTC.

This chain uses TRBV5-1 with TRBJ2-3; D is unresolved. The CDR3 totals 17 residues. Trimming took 2 bases from V and 0 from J, leaving 16 bases between them. Germline CDR1 reads SGHRS; CDR2 reads YFSETQ. The CDR3 bases are TGCGCCAGCAGCTTAATATCGGCACCCAGGAGCACAGATACGCAGTATTTT. It yields the protein CASSLISAPRSTDTQYF. Based on the CDR3 plus reference TRBV5-1 and TRBJ2-3, the full variable domain is KAGVTQTPRYLIKTRGQQVTLSCSPISGHRSVSWYQQTPGQGLQFLFEYFSETQRNKGNFPGRFSGRQFSNSRSEMNVSTLELGDSALYLCASSLISAPRSTDTQYFGPGTRLTVL.

This clonotype came up a few times. V usage is TRBV29-1 and J usage is TRBJ2-7, with D hard to call. This CDR3 is 13 amino acids long. Trimming removed 5 bases at V and 0 bases at J, with 11 bases between. The germline gives CDR1 SQVTM, CDR2 ANQGSEA. The CDR3: CSVLAYSSYEQYF. The CDR3 region has the DNA TGCAGCGTTCTGGCGTATAGCTCCTACGAGCAGTACTTC.

This chain joins TRBV27 and TRBJ2-3; 7 nucleotides align to TRBD2. This CDR3 is built from 18 residues. Unmatched junction bases numbered 17, after V lost 6 bases and J lost 2 bases. Germline values: CDR1 MNHEY, CDR2 SMNVEV (reference sequence). The CDR3 DNA is TGTGCCAGCAGCCTATTGGGGACGGCTAGCGGCAACACAGATACGCAGTATTTT. Translating it yields CASSLLGTASGNTDTQYF.

In its sample, this clonotype was seen many times. The chain is built from TRBV29-1 and TRBJ2-7; perhaps TRBD1 as D (6 bases). The CDR3 has 13 residues. V was shortened by 4 bases and J by 0 bases, with 10 bases between the two germline ends. Germline loops: CDR1 SQVTM, CDR2 ANQGSEA. Here the CDR3 reads CSVGGQNSYEQYF. The CDR3 bases are TGCAGCGTTGGGGGGCAGAACTCCTACGAGCAGTACTTC.

The genes are TRBV7-2 and TRBJ2-2, with 10 nucleotides matching TRBD1. Unmatched junction bases numbered 4, after V lost 5 bases and J lost 4 bases. This CDR3 contains 15 residues. From germline, CDR1 is SGHTA and CDR2 FQGNSA. DNA of the CDR3: TGTGCCAGCAGCCACTGGACAGGGGGCACCGGGGAGCTGTTTTTT. Protein sequence: CASSHWTGGTGELFF.

The chain employs TRBV20-1 and TRBJ1-4; 9 bases align to TRBD1. CDR3 length: 12 residues. The germline V gene encodes CDR1 DFQATT and CDR2 SNEGSKA (reference sequence). V dropped 6 bases and J dropped 8; count of bases not matched to a gene: 4. The CDR3 region is CSARQGGEKLFF. For the CDR3, the DNA is TGCAGTGCGAGACAGGGGGGCGAAAAACTGTTTTTT.

This clonotype has a single count. The chain combines TRBV7-8 with TRBJ1-6; 7 nucleotides align to TRBD1. Trimming at V came to 5 bases and at J to 5 bases, leaving 6 bases not matched to a gene. There are 15 residues in the CDR3. Germline loops: CDR1 SGHVS, CDR2 FQNEAQ. CDR3 sequence (DNA): TGTGCCAGCAGCCCCCCGGGACAGAATAATTCACCCCTCCACTTT. It encodes CASSPPGQNNSPLHF. The full variable domain, with the rest looked up from reference TRBV7-8 and TRBJ1-6, is GAGVSQSPRYKVAKRGQDVALRCDPISGHVSLFWYQQALGQGPEFLTYFQNEAQLDKSGLPSDRFFAERPEGSVSTLKIQRTQQEDSAVYLCASSPPGQNNSPLHFGNGTRLTVT.

This clonotype has a handful of counts. The CDR3, as DNA: TGTGCCAGCAATTGGGACAGCCCATACGAGCAGTACTTC. Amino acid sequence: CASNWDSPYEQYF. V is TRBV6-5 and J is TRBJ2-7; 7 bases line up with TRBD1. CDR3 size: 13 residues. Per germline, CDR1 MNHEY and CDR2 SVGAGI. V shed 7 bases and J 4 bases; nucleotides not matched to a gene: 7.

This clonotype was detected a few times. The V and J genes are TRBV10-3 and TRBJ2-7; tentative D call: TRBD2 (6 bases). Germline V gene lookup returns CDR1 ENHRY and CDR2 SYGVKD. Trimming stripped 0 bases from V and 0 bases from J, with 12 bases between. CDR3 length: 16 amino acids. CDR3 residues: CAISESGGDLSYEQYF. DNA for the CDR3: TGTGCCATCAGTGAGTCAGGAGGGGATCTCTCCTACGAGCAGTACTTC.

This chain links TRBV12-3 or TRBV12-4 with TRBJ1-2; D unclear. This CDR3 region has 11 residues. V gave up 11 bases and J gave up 7 bases, with 14 bases separating them. The DNA for the CDR3 is TGTGCCGCCCGGCGGGCAGGTGGCTACACCTTC. Its protein is CAARRAGGYTF.

This clonotype was counted ten times or more. V and J are TRBV4-1 and TRBJ2-3; no clear D gene. V was pared by 0 bases and J by 8 bases, with 9 bases between. CDR1 is MGHRA and CDR2 is YSYEKL in the germline V gene. The CDR3 contains 13 residues. In nucleotides, the CDR3 is TGCGCCAGCAGCCAAGAAGGTGGTCCTACGCAGTATTTT. This translates into CASSQEGGPTQYF.

This clonotype was detected only a few times. This sequence joins TRBV2 and TRBJ1-3; no reliable D call. V was cut by 0 bases and J by 4 bases, with 37 bases left in between. From germline, CDR1 is SNHLY and CDR2 FYNNEI. The CDR3 is made up of 24 amino acids. DNA for the CDR3: TGTGCCAGCAGTGAAGCCAAAAAGAACCTCCCCTGGCAGATCCTGGACCCCTCCGGAAACACCATATATTTT. Amino acid sequence: CASSEAKKNLPWQILDPSGNTIYF.

The chain carries TRBV12-3 or TRBV12-4 and TRBJ2-1, with TRBD2 matching 13 bases. V gave up 2 bases and J gave up 8 bases; unmatched junction bases: 9. This CDR3 spans 17 amino acids. CDR3 coding DNA: TGTGCCAGCAGTTTAATCCCACTAGCGGGAGGGGTGGATGAGCAGTTCTTC. Translating gives CASSLIPLAGGVDEQFF.